The entry that follows covers one T cell receptor beta chain sequence. The target antigen is unknown. This specimen comes from a study of cytomegalovirus exposure and HLA in healthy donors. General study results and limits: TCR beta chains associated with HLA were, in a later analysis, more clonally expanded than equally common others. Follow-up analysis later connected one missense variant in DCLRE1C with trimming of TCR beta V- and J-genes.

Germline V gene sequence: CDR1 SEHNR, CDR2 FQNEAQ (reference sequence). This CDR3 spans 13 amino acids. V shed 0 bases and J shed 6 bases, with 9 bases lying between them. The PCR ran on 60 Vbeta and 13 Jbeta primers. The method was immunoSEQ multiplex PCR; TCRdb's version includes in-frame clones alone and lacks a portion of them. This table holds 170,000 or so clones, about 88% found once. The receptor comes from a young woman in good health and CMV-seronegative. Sequencing was performed on PBMCs. The chain recombines TRBV7-9 with TRBJ2-7, with D possibly being TRBD1 (5 bases). The CDR3 protein is CASSLAARGEQYF. The DNA of the CDR3 is TGTGCCAGCAGCTTAGCGGCAAGGGGCGAGCAGTACTTC.